This T cell receptor (beta chain) was identified during a study of cytomegalovirus exposure and HLA in healthy donors. The germline gives CDR1 SGHTA, CDR2 FQGNSA. The CDR3 is 15 residues long. The V and J ends lost 1 base and 4 bases respectively, with 11 bases between them. The PCR was carried out with 60 Vbeta primers and 13 Jbeta primers. Profiled with immunoSEQ multiplex PCR; TCRdb holds only in-frame clones, not every one. The sample yields over 150,000 clones, about 63% seen once. The sample holds a few counts of this clone. The sequencing sample was made of PBMCs. The chain joins TRBV7-2 to TRBJ1-5; maybe TRBD1 (6 bases). This receptor was taken from a woman aged 35 to 49 in good health and CMV-seropositive. The CDR3: CASSLVQGSNQPQHF. CDR3 coding DNA: TGTGCCAGCAGCTTAGTACAGGGCTCTAATCAGCCCCAGCATTTT.